This entry lists 10 T cell receptor beta chains sequenced from one sample in a study of T cell responses to AZD1222 COVID-19 vaccine. The method was immunoSEQ multiplex PCR; TCRdb's version includes in-frame clones alone and lacks a portion of them. Altogether 80,000 to 100,000 clones are present, 80% to 90% being singletons, with the ten largest covering roughly 2.7%. The source material was peripheral blood, sampled 28 days after the second AZD1222 dose. The source of these receptors is an adult who received the AZD1222 COVID-19 vaccine.

The chain combines TRBV2 with TRBJ1-1; tentatively, D is TRBD1 (6 bases). Germline V gene data show CDR1 as SNHLY and CDR2 as FYNNEI. Trimming stripped 8 bases from V and 0 bases from J, with 16 bases between. This CDR3 has 15 amino acids. The CDR3 sequence is CASGGEGIMNTEAFF. The CDR3 nucleotides read TGTGCCAGCGGGGGCGAGGGGATCATGAACACTGAAGCTTTCTTT.

This chain joins TRBV9 and TRBJ1-1; D not certain. Trimming took off 0 bases at V and 3 bases at J, with 9 bases between the two ends. CDR1 is SGDLS, CDR2 YYNGEE, per germline. This CDR3 has 14 amino acids. CDR3 region: CASSVGMRDTEAFF. CDR3 bases: TGTGCCAGCAGCGTAGGGATGAGGGACACTGAAGCTTTCTTT. Variable domain in full (rest from reference TRBV9 and TRBJ1-1): DSGVTQTPKHLITATGQRVTLRCSPRSGDLSVYWYQQSLDQGLQFLIQYYNGEERAKGNILERFSAQQFPDLHSELNLSSLELGDSALYFCASSVGMRDTEAFFGQGTRLTVV.

The rearrangement uses TRBV11-2 and TRBJ2-1, with 7 bases identical to TRBD2. The CDR3 contains 14 residues. Per germline, CDR1 SGHAT and CDR2 FQNNGV. V lost 11 bases to trimming and J lost 9 bases; unmatched junction nucleotides: 16. The CDR3 spells CALTKAGVVGEQFF. The CDR3, as DNA: TGTGCCCTCACTAAGGCGGGAGTAGTCGGTGAGCAGTTCTTC.

The rearrangement joins TRBV7-9 to TRBJ1-2; 7 bases are a match to TRBD1. The CDR3 has 12 amino acids. Germline V gene lookup returns CDR1 SEHNR and CDR2 FQNEAQ (reference sequence). The ends lost 11 bases at V and 3 bases at J; junction bases unmatched: 6. CDR3 in amino acids: CAVSGQHYGYTF. CDR3 bases: TGTGCCGTATCGGGACAGCACTATGGCTACACCTTC.

CDR3 sequence reads: CASSYLLTGATYEQYF. As DNA, the CDR3 is TGTGCCAGCAGTTACTTACTGACGGGTGCAACTTACGAGCAGTACTTC. This chain links TRBV6-6 with TRBJ2-7, with D unclear. Per germline, CDR1 MNHNY and CDR2 SVGAGI (reference sequence). Deletions cut 1 base from V and 4 bases from J, with 17 bases between. This CDR3 has 16 residues.

V is TRBV5-1 and J is TRBJ1-2, with TRBD1 identical over 7 bases. Germline V gene sequence: CDR1 SGHRS, CDR2 YFSETQ. There are 18 residues in the CDR3. The V and J ends lost 6 bases and 4 bases, in that order; junction bases with no gene match: 21. The CDR3 loop is CASTLIYSGTGESYGYTF. The CDR3 DNA is TGCGCCAGCACCCTTATTTATTCCGGAACAGGGGAATCCTATGGCTACACCTTC.

The chain uses TRBV29-1 and TRBJ2-1; TRBD2 aligns across 8 bases. Germline CDR1 SQVTM, CDR2 ANQGSEA. This CDR3 has 13 amino acids. V lost 5 bases and J lost 4; bases outside the gene matches: 4. This chain's CDR3 is CSVTTSDYNEQFF. The CDR3, as DNA: TGCAGCGTTACGACTAGCGATTACAATGAGCAGTTCTTC.

The chain combines TRBV18 with TRBJ2-1; D call uncertain. Trimming removed 4 bases at V and 7 bases at J, with 5 bases between. There are 11 residues in the CDR3. The V gene's germline CDR1 is KGHSH and CDR2 LQKENI. The DNA for the CDR3 is TGTGCCAGCTCACTTAAGAATGAGCAGTTCTTC. It encodes CASSLKNEQFF.

The chain employs TRBV30 and TRBJ1-2; D ambiguous. This CDR3 spans 14 amino acids. The V gene lost 2 bases and the J gene lost 2 bases, with 12 bases spanning the gap. CDR1 and CDR2 from the germline V gene are GTSNPN and SVGIG (reference sequence). The CDR3 here is CAWSPTVRNYGYTF. The DNA of the CDR3 is TGTGCCTGGAGTCCGACGGTGAGAAACTATGGCTACACCTTC.

V is TRBV13 and J is TRBJ2-4; 8 bases line up with TRBD1. The J segment lost 15 bases and the V segment lost 5 bases, leaving 9 bases of the junction unmatched. Germline loops: CDR1 PRHDT, CDR2 FYEKMQ (reference sequence). The CDR3 has 12 amino acids. Here the CDR3 reads CASSIQGAAAYF. DNA for the CDR3: TGTGCCAGCAGCATCCAGGGGGCCGCTGCGTACTTC.